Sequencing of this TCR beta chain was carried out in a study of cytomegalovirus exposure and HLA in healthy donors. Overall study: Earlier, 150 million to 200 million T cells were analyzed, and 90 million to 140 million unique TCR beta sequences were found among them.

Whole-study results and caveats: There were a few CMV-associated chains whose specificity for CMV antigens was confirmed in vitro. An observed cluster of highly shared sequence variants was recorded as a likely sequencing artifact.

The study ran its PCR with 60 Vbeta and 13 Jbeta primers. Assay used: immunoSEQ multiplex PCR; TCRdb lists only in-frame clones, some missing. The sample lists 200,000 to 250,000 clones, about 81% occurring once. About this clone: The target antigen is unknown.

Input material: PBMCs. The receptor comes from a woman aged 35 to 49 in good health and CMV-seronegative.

The CDR3 region is CASSYSLRQETQYF. The CDR3 bases are TGTGCCAGCAGTTACTCGCTCAGGCAAGAGACCCAGTACTTC. This chain connects TRBV6-6 to TRBJ2-5, with D hard to call. The CDR3 is 14 residues long. Per the germline V gene, CDR1 is MNHNY and CDR2 is SVGAGI (reference sequence). V was clipped by 0 bases and J by 2 bases, with 7 bases between them.